This entry describes one T cell receptor (beta chain). This sample is drawn from a study of T cells in localized non-small cell lung cancer. TCRdb's copy holds only in-frame clones and misses some; the assay was immunoSEQ multiplex PCR. The sample consists of tens of thousands of clones, approximately 90% of them appearing once. Germline CDR1 reads SGHNT; CDR2 reads YYREEE (reference sequence). This CDR3 is built from 16 residues. Trimming left V 2 bases short and J 7 bases short, with 18 bases between. The sequence was collected from a man aged 40-75 years with stage I lung adenocarcinoma. Sequencing was performed on peripheral blood, taken before any cancer treatment. The chain is built from TRBV5-4 and TRBJ1-4; D is undetermined. The CDR3 protein is CASSLPFEAVGEKLFF. The CDR3 DNA sequence: TGTGCCAGCAGCTTACCTTTCGAGGCAGTAGGTGAAAAACTGTTTTTT.